The 27 T cell receptor beta chains presented below share a single source sample, sequenced in a study of glioma-infiltrating T cells (TCRdb year 2016). The listed sequencing device is Illumina MiSeq. The iRepertoire nested amplicon-rescue multiplex PCR (arm-PCR) platform was used to amplify TCR alpha and beta CDR3 regions from RNA. Clones were called with MiXCR by TCRdb after fastp trimmed the public reads at Q25, and only in-frame beta chains were retained. A single entry per CDR3 protein holds the most common genes and DNA from its merged rows. Counted in this sample were 85,000 to 110,000 distinct CDR3 sequences; 25% to 35% of them appeared once. Of the sample, 44% falls within the top ten clones. The sequenced sample was glioma tissue, nonneoplastic brain tissue, or PBMCs (not recorded which). Receptors were obtained from a human donor with low-grade glioma or glioblastoma, undergoing nonglioma brain surgery, or in good health (not recorded which).

The V gene is TRBV29-1, the J gene TRBJ1-1, with no clear D. Germline-derived CDR1 and CDR2 are SQVTM and ANQGSEA. V shed 3 bases and J shed 1 base, with 9 bases lying between them. This CDR3 region has 13 residues. This chain's CDR3 is CSVDNGENTEAFF. The DNA of the CDR3 is TGCAGCGTTGACAACGGAGAGAACACTGAAGCTTTCTTT.

The CDR3 loop is CARKEESRANEKLFF. In DNA form, the CDR3 reads TGTGCCAGGAAGGAGGAGAGCAGGGCTAATGAAAAACTGTTTTTT. The chain joins TRBV2 to TRBJ1-4; a possible D gene is TRBD1 (5 bases). Trimming shortened V by 9 bases and J by 3 bases, and 17 bases separated the two germline ends. This CDR3 is 15 amino acids long. Germline V gene lookup returns CDR1 SNHLY and CDR2 FYNNEI.

This clonotype has at least ten counts. V and J are TRBV28 and TRBJ1-2; unclear D gene. The ends were cut back, 4 bases at V and 4 bases at J, with 4 bases in the middle. The CDR3 is 11 amino acids. The germline gives CDR1 MDHEN, CDR2 SYDVKM. CDR3 protein: CASSYSYGYTF. The CDR3 DNA is TGTGCCAGCAGTTACTCCTATGGCTACACCTTC.

This clonotype was observed a handful of times. This chain joins TRBV2 and TRBJ1-3, with D possibly matching TRBD1 (6 bases). CDR3 length equals 14 residues. Trimming took 4 bases from V and 1 from J, leaving 8 bases between them. The germline V gene encodes CDR1 SNHLY and CDR2 FYNNEI. The CDR3 bases are TGTGCCAGCAGTGGTCAGGGGTCTGGAAACACCATATATTTT. As protein: CASSGQGSGNTIYF.

In the case of this clonotype: A much larger clone is a single base away; this may be a read error. CDR3 DNA: TGTGCCAGCGGTTTACAGGGAACGAAAGCCCAGCATTTT. Residues: CASGLQGTKAQHF. The chain joins TRBV28 to TRBJ1-5, with a possible D match to TRBD1 (6 bases). The V gene's germline CDR1 is MDHEN and CDR2 SYDVKM. The CDR3 loop spans 13 amino acids.

This clonotype was counted many times. This rearrangement joins TRBV20-1 to TRBJ1-4; 7 bases align to TRBD1. Germline CDR1 is DFQATT and CDR2 is SNEGSKA (reference sequence). The CDR3 covers 12 residues. After removal of 6 bases from V and 14 bases from J, the junction contained 12 bases not matched to a gene. The CDR3 loop reads CSANLRTGGLFF. CDR3 sequence (DNA): TGCAGTGCAAATTTAAGGACAGGCGGGCTGTTTTTT.

In this sample, this clonotype turned up many times. The chain couples TRBV28 to TRBJ1-6; 8 positions match TRBD1. The ends lost 4 bases at V and 7 bases at J; junction bases unmatched: 3. Germline CDR1 and CDR2: MDHEN and SYDVKM. This CDR3 spans 14 amino acids. CDR3 protein: CASSSTGVNSPLHF. CDR3 nucleotide sequence: TGTGCCAGCAGTTCGACAGGGGTCAATTCACCCCTCCACTTT.

With respect to this clonotype: One base away lies a much larger clone, so this may be a sequencing read error. This rearrangement joins TRBV6-1 to TRBJ1-3; a weak D match, TRBD1 (5 bases). The CDR3 contains 13 residues. The germline V gene encodes CDR1 MNHNS and CDR2 SASEGT. CDR3: CASTRASVNTIYF. The CDR3, as DNA: TGTGCCAGCACCAGGGCCTCTGTAAACACCATATATTTT.

This clonotype was found many times. The chain links TRBV20-1 to TRBJ2-1; TRBD1 might be the D (5 bases). Germline values: CDR1 DFQATT, CDR2 SNEGSKA (reference sequence). CDR3 length equals 12 residues. V lost 6 bases and J lost 6, with 12 bases in between. The CDR3 bases are TGCAGTGCCCTGCCCAGGGTCAATGAGCAGTTCTTC. Translation: CSALPRVNEQFF.

The V call is TRBV4-3, the J call TRBJ1-4; D is unclear. CDR3 size: 16 residues. The V and J ends lost 5 bases and 4 bases respectively, with 17 bases between them. Germline CDR1 and CDR2: LGHNA and YSLEER. The CDR3 spells CASSSRVQQLNEKLFF. As DNA, the CDR3 is TGCGCCAGCAGCTCGAGGGTGCAACAGCTTAATGAAAAACTGTTTTTT.

This clonotype has ten or more counts. V and J are TRBV15 and TRBJ2-3, with D perhaps matching TRBD2 (5 bases). The V gene lost 1 base and the J gene lost 4 bases, with 12 bases spanning the gap. CDR1 and CDR2 from the germline V gene are LNHNV and YYDKDF (reference sequence). The CDR3 is made up of 15 amino acids. CDR3 region: CATSRASYGADTQYF. The CDR3, as DNA: TGTGCCACCAGCAGAGCCTCCTACGGGGCAGATACGCAGTATTTT.

In the case of this clonotype: Compared with germline, one end of the junction differs, possibly owing to a read error. This chain joins TRBV7-2 and TRBJ1-1, with D uncertain. In germline, CDR1 is SGHTA, CDR2 FQGNSA. The CDR3 has 15 residues. This chain's CDR3 is CAGSLTHNANTEAFF. CDR3 sequence (DNA): TGTGCCGGCAGCTTAACTCATAATGCCAACACTGAAGCTTTCTTT.

Note on this clonotype: This CDR3 fails to terminate in the conserved phenylalanine or tryptophan, so it likely reflects a read error. This chain uses TRBV29-1 with TRBJ1-1; D gene uncertain. Germline assignment: CDR1 SQVTM and CDR2 ANQGSEA. The CDR3 loop spans 15 amino acids. CDR3 DNA: TGCAGCGTTGCAGCCCAACCGAACATGAACACTAAAGCTTTCCTT. Protein sequence: CSVAAQPNMNTKAFL.

This clonotype was seen a few times. The J gene is TRBJ1-3, the V gene TRBV2; D is undetermined. V lost 6 bases and J 4 bases, leaving 10 bases between the germline ends. The V gene's germline CDR1 is SNHLY and CDR2 FYNNEI. This CDR3 spans 13 amino acids. In DNA, the CDR3 is TGTGCCAGCAGGCTGGGTTCGGGAAACACCATATATTTT. It codes for CASRLGSGNTIYF.

The chain uses TRBV12-5 and TRBJ1-1, with D unresolved. The V end lost 3 bases, the J end lost 5 bases, and 4 bases lay between the germline ends. This CDR3 is 11 amino acids long. The germline CDR1 and CDR2 sequences are LGHNT and FRNRAP. CDR3 sequence reads: CASGFGTEAFF. In DNA form, the CDR3 reads TGTGCTAGTGGTTTTGGAACTGAAGCTTTCTTT.

The chain is built from TRBV5-1 and TRBJ2-6; D ambiguous. The ends were cut back, 5 bases at V and 0 bases at J, with 6 bases in the middle. Germline V CDR1 and CDR2: SGHRS, YFSETQ. CDR3 length: 14 residues. DNA for the CDR3: TGCGCCAGCAGGTTAATCTCTGGGGCCAACGTCCTGACTTTC. Protein product: CASRLISGANVLTF.

This clonotype was counted at least ten times. The V and J genes are TRBV28 and TRBJ2-7; 7 bases map to TRBD1. CDR3 length equals 16 residues. J lost 3 bases, V lost 6 bases, and 14 bases had no gene match. Germline V gives CDR1 MDHEN, CDR2 SYDVKM. The CDR3: CASRLTGWLADYEQYF. The CDR3 DNA follows: TGTGCCAGCAGACTGACAGGGTGGCTCGCTGACTACGAGCAGTACTTC.

The chain couples TRBV2 to TRBJ1-4; the D gene is possibly TRBD1 (6 bases). The CDR3 totals 15 residues. CDR1 and CDR2 from the germline V gene are SNHLY and FYNNEI. V shed 0 bases and J shed 8 bases, with 13 bases lying between them. CDR3 loop: CASSEARRGREKLFF. CDR3 nucleotide sequence: TGTGCCAGCAGTGAAGCTCGCAGGGGACGAGAAAAACTGTTTTTT.

This clonotype showed up just a few times. The gene calls are TRBV19 and TRBJ2-3, with D possibly matching TRBD2 (6 bases). The CDR3 covers 14 residues. Germline V gene lookup returns CDR1 LNHDA and CDR2 SQIVND (reference sequence). Trimming took off 5 bases at V and 6 bases at J, with 15 bases between the two ends. CDR3 bases: TGTGCCAGTAGTCAGCGGGCCTGGGGGGATACGCAGTATTTT. Its translation is CASSQRAWGDTQYF.

This clonotype was detected ten times or more. The chain links TRBV20-1 to TRBJ2-2; D is possibly TRBD1 (6 bases). Germline values: CDR1 DFQATT, CDR2 SNEGSKA (reference sequence). The length of the CDR3 is 14 residues. V lost 4 bases to trimming and J lost 1 base, with 10 bases between them. The CDR3 region has the DNA TGCAGTGCTATTGGGACAATGAACACCGGGGAGCTGTTTTTT. It is translated as CSAIGTMNTGELFF.

This clonotype was counted only a few times. At one end the junction does not follow the germline gene, possibly because of a read error. The gene calls are TRBV2 and TRBJ1-1, with no clear D. Germline V gives CDR1 SNHLY, CDR2 FYNNEI. The CDR3 is 14 residues long. CDR3 sequence: CASKDGMMNTEVFF. CDR3 DNA sequence: TGTGCCAGCAAGGACGGAATGATGAACACTGAAGTTTTCTTT.

Concerning this clonotype itself: A much larger clonotype is one base distant, so this may be a read error. The chain links TRBV7-2 to TRBJ1-2; 9 nucleotides line up with TRBD1. The CDR3 runs to 13 residues. V was pared by 5 bases and J by 7 bases, with 5 bases of the junction left unmatched. CDR1 and CDR2 (germline): SGHTA, FQGNSA. The CDR3 DNA is TGTGCCAGCAGCGCGGGGACAGGGAGTGGCTACACCTTC. This translates into CASSAGTGSGYTF.

Many counts were recorded for this clonotype. CDR3 coding DNA: TGTGCCAGCAGTTATAGCAATCAGCCCCAGCATTTT. Protein sequence: CASSYSNQPQHF. The V and J genes are TRBV7-2 and TRBJ1-5; D gene unclear. The CDR3 loop spans 12 amino acids. The V end was cut by 6 bases, the J end by 0 bases, with 3 bases between. CDR1 and CDR2 from the germline V gene are SGHTA and FQGNSA.

This clonotype was seen repeatedly, ten times or more. The chain couples TRBV2 to TRBJ1-1; D is perhaps TRBD1 (6 bases). The CDR3 contains 12 residues. V was cut by 5 bases and J by 7 bases, with 11 bases left in between. The V gene's germline CDR1 is SNHLY and CDR2 FYNNEI. The CDR3 protein is CASSYGQIEAFF. CDR3 bases: TGTGCCAGCAGTTACGGACAGATTGAAGCTTTCTTT.

There are many counts of this clonotype. The rearrangement links TRBV29-1 to TRBJ1-4; 7 positions agree with TRBD1. CDR1 is SQVTM and CDR2 is ANQGSEA in the germline V gene. Losses at the gene ends were 1 base for V and 4 bases for J; bases not matched to a gene: 3. The length of the CDR3 is 14 residues. The CDR3 DNA reads as TGCAGCGTTGAAGGGACAGGCAATAATGAAAAACTGTTTTTT. The encoded protein is CSVEGTGNNEKLFF.

This clonotype was seen repeatedly, ten times or more. V gene TRBV6-1 combines with J gene TRBJ2-1; D possibly corresponds to TRBD2 (5 bases). Germline V gives CDR1 MNHNS, CDR2 SASEGT. Trimming removed 7 bases from V and 6 bases from J, with 16 bases in between. The CDR3 is 14 amino acids. The CDR3 region is CASTQDWAGNEQFF. CDR3 in DNA: TGTGCCAGCACCCAGGACTGGGCAGGCAATGAGCAGTTCTTC.

In regard to this clonotype: A much bigger clone sits one base away, suggesting this may be a read error. The V call is TRBV20-1, the J call TRBJ2-3; tentatively, D is TRBD2 (7 bases). Trimming pared 8 bases from V and 5 bases from J, leaving 20 bases between. Germline V gives CDR1 DFQATT, CDR2 SNEGSKA (reference sequence). The CDR3 extends over 14 amino acids. The CDR3 nucleotides are TGCAGTCCCAGGCGGGGGCAAAACAAAGATACGCAGTATTTT. Translating gives CSPRRGQNKDTQYF.